This is a list of T cell receptor beta chains from one sample in a study of blood T cell repertoires in COVID-19. Libraries were prepared by immunoSEQ multiplex PCR; TCRdb keeps only in-frame clonotypes and omits some of them. Here the sample spans 55,000 to 75,000 clones, roughly 80% being singletons. The specimen sequenced was peripheral blood. The receptors originated from a man in his 60s with COVID-19, enrolled during active disease. Both conserved end residues are part of each CDR3. The D gene is left open where the match is weak. Part of the rows lack a size; the others show once, few, many or a class for expanded clones.

j_call v_call clone_size d_call cdr3_length cdr3_nt cdr3_aa
TRBJ1-2 TRBV23-1 few - 16 TGCGCCAGCAGTCATTCCCGCGCCCAACTTCACTATGGCTACACCTTC CASSHSRAQLHYGYTF
TRBJ1-1 TRBV28 - - 16 TGTGCCAGCAGAGAACCGCCAGGTAGGGGCAACACTGAAGCTTTCTTT CASREPPGRGNTEAFF
TRBJ1-2 TRBV5-6 once TRBD1 13 TGTGCCAGCAGCTCGGGGGACAGCTATGGCTACACCTTC CASSSGDSYGYTF
TRBJ1-3 TRBV10-3 once TRBD1 14 TGTGCCATAACTTCCGGGACAGGGCCGGACACCATATATTTT CAITSGTGPDTIYF
TRBJ2-7 TRBV5-4 - - 17 TGTGCCAGCAGCCGGGGAGCAGGGGCCGCCGAGATTTACGAGCAGTACTTC CASSRGAGAAEIYEQYF
TRBJ2-1 TRBV3-1/TRBV3-2 - TRBD2 20 TGTGCCAGCAGCCAAGATGAAGGACTAGCGGACCCAAGCTCCTACAATGAGCAGTTCTTC CASSQDEGLADPSSYNEQFF
TRBJ2-2 TRBV7-9 - TRBD1 16 TGTGCCAGCAGCTCAGGGACAGGGGGGTACACCGGGGAGCTGTTTTTT CASSSGTGGYTGELFF
TRBJ2-7 TRBV5-4 - TRBD1 18 TGTGCCAGCATCCCGGGGGGGCCCTCCGGGACAGGGGTCTACGAGCAGTACTTC CASIPGGPSGTGVYEQYF
TRBJ1-1 TRBV10-1 - TRBD1 12 TGCGCCAGCAGTGCGGGACAGGGTAAAGCTTTCTTT CASSAGQGKAFF
TRBJ1-1 TRBV5-1 - TRBD1 14 TGCGCCAGCAGCATACGAACAGGGGAGAATGAAGCTTTCTTT CASSIRTGENEAFF
TRBJ1-1 TRBV2 - - 14 TGTGCCAGCGGACCTAGACAGGAGAGGACTGAAGCTTTCTTT CASGPRQERTEAFF
TRBJ2-2 TRBV5-4 - - 15 TGTGCCAGCAGCTTGTTTACCTCGGTCACCGGGGAGCTGTTTTTT CASSLFTSVTGELFF
TRBJ2-5 TRBV9 - TRBD1 14 TGTGCCAGCAGCGGCAGGGGGACGGCGGAGACCCAGTACTTC CASSGRGTAETQYF
TRBJ2-5 TRBV2 - - 13 TGTGCCAGCAGCTCAGGCCCCGGTCAGACCCAGTACTTC CASSSGPGQTQYF
TRBJ2-7 TRBV4-1 few TRBD2 15 TGCGCCAGCAGCCAAGCTAGCGGGAGGGTAAACGAGCAGTACTTC CASSQASGRVNEQYF
TRBJ2-1 TRBV5-4 - TRBD1 14 TGTGCCAGCAGACCTCAGGGGGCGGTGGGTGAGCAGTTCTTC CASRPQGAVGEQFF
TRBJ2-7 TRBV5-1 once - 16 TGCGCCAGCAGCTTGGCCGTGGGGACAAGGCCCTACGAGCAGTACTTC CASSLAVGTRPYEQYF
TRBJ2-1 TRBV21-1 once - 19 TGTGCCAGCAGCATCCTAACCCGCCTAGCGGGGAAGATGTACAATGAGCAGTTCTTC CASSILTRLAGKMYNEQFF
TRBJ1-2 TRBV7-9 - - 12 TGTGCCAGCAGCTTACTCCGGGAAGGCTACACCTTC CASSLLREGYTF
TRBJ2-7 TRBV20-1 - - 11 TGCAGTGTTGGGGAGTCCTACGAGCAGTACTTC CSVGESYEQYF
TRBJ2-7 TRBV6-2/TRBV6-3 few TRBD1 13 TGTGCCAGCAGTCCGACAGGGAACTACGAGCAGTACTTC CASSPTGNYEQYF
TRBJ1-5 TRBV9 - TRBD1 16 TGTGCCAGCAGCGTATTGGGGGGACAGTCCTATCAGCCCCAGCATTTT CASSVLGGQSYQPQHF
TRBJ1-4 TRBV3-1/TRBV3-2 - TRBD1 14 TGTGCCAGCAGCGAAGGGACAGATTATGAAAAACTGTTTTTT CASSEGTDYEKLFF
TRBJ2-7 TRBV4-1 - - 16 TGCGCCAGCAGCCAAGTTTCGGACGGAGGTCCCCTCAAGCAGTACTTC CASSQVSDGGPLKQYF
TRBJ1-3 TRBV28 - - 15 TGTGCCAGCAGTTTACCAGGGAAAGGGGGAAACACCATATATTTT CASSLPGKGGNTIYF
TRBJ2-3 TRBV2 - - 16 TGTGCCAGCAGTTTAGAAGGGGTGGCTAGCACAGATACGCAGTATTTT CASSLEGVASTDTQYF
TRBJ2-6 TRBV3-1/TRBV3-2 - TRBD2 18 TGTGCCAGCAGCCCAAGAGAGTTGGGAGGACTAGCGGGATACGTCCTGACTTTC CASSPRELGGLAGYVLTF
TRBJ1-5 TRBV19 - - 17 TGTGCCAGTAGTATTCTGGCAGAAAATAGCGGGAATCAGCCCCAGCATTTT CASSILAENSGNQPQHF
TRBJ2-5 TRBV24-1 - TRBD2 17 TGTGCCACCAGTGACCGCAAGGTAGCGGGAGTGGGAGAGACCCAGTACTTC CATSDRKVAGVGETQYF
TRBJ1-5 TRBV19 - - 14 TGTGCCAGTAGGAAACAGGGCGGCAATCAGCCCCAGCATTTT CASRKQGGNQPQHF
TRBJ1-5 TRBV18 - TRBD1 15 TGTGCCAGCTCCGCAACAGGGGGTAGCAATCAGCCCCAGCATTTT CASSATGGSNQPQHF